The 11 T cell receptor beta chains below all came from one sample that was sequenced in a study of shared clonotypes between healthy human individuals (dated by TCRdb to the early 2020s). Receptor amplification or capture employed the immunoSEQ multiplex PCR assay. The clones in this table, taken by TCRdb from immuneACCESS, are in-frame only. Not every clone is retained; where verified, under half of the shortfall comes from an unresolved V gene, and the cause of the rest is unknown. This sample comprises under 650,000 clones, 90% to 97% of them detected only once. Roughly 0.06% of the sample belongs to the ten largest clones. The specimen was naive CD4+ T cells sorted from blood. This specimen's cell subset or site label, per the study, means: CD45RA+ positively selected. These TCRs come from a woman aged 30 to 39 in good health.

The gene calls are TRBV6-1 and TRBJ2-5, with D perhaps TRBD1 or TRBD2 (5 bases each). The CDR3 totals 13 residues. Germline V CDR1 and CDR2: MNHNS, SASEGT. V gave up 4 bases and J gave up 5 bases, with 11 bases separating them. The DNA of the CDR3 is TGTGCCAGCAGTGGAAGGGACGGGGAGACCCAGTACTTC. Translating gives CASSGRDGETQYF.

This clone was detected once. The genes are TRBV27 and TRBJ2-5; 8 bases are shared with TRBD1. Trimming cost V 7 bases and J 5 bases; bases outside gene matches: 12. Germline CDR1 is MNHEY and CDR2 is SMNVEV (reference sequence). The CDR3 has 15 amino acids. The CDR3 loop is CASIRRRGRAETQYF. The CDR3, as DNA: TGTGCCAGCATCAGACGCAGGGGGCGGGCGGAGACCCAGTACTTC.

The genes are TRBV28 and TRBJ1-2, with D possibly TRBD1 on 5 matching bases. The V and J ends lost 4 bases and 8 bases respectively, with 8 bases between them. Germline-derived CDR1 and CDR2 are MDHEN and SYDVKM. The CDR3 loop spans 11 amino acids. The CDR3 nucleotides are TGTGCCAGCAGTTCAGCAGGGGGCTACACCTTC. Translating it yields CASSSAGGYTF.

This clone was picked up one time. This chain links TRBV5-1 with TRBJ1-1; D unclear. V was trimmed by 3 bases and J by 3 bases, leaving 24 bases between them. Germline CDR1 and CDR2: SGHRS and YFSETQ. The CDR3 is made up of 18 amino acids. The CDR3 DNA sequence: TGCGCCAGCAGCTGGGTCGGTTCGGGTTCGCGGTTTTACACTGAAGCTTTCTTT. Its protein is CASSWVGSGSRFYTEAFF.

CDR3 nucleotide sequence: TGTGCCAGCAGCTTAGCGGCAGGGGGCTACGAGCAGTACTTC. This encodes CASSLAAGGYEQYF. V is TRBV7-9 and J is TRBJ2-7; the match to TRBD1 covers 7 bases. This CDR3 spans 14 amino acids. With V trimmed by 0 bases and J by 3 bases, 2 bases remained unmatched. Per the germline V gene, CDR1 is SEHNR and CDR2 is FQNEAQ (reference sequence).

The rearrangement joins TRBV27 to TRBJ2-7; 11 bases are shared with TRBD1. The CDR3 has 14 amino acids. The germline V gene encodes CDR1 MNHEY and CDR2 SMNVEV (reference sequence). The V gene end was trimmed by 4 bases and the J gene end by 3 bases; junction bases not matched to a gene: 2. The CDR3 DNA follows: TGTGCCAGCAGTTGGGGACAGGGGGACTACGAGCAGTACTTC. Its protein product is CASSWGQGDYEQYF.

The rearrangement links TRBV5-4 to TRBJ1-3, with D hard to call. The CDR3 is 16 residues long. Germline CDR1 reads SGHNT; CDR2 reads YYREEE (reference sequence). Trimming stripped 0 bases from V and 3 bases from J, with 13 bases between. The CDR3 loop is CASSLAAGLGGNTIYF. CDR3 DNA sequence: TGTGCCAGCAGCTTGGCCGCGGGCTTGGGTGGAAACACCATATATTTT.

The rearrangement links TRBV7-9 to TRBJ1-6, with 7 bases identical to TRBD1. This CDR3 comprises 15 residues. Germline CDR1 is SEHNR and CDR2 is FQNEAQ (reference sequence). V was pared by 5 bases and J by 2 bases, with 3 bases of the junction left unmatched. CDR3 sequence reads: CASSLTGAYNSPLHF. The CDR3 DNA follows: TGTGCCAGCAGCCTTACAGGGGCCTATAATTCACCCCTCCACTTT.

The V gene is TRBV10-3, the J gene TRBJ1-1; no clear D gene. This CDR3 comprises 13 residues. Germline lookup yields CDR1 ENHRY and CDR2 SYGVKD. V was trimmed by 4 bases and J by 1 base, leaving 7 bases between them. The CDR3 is CAISGHQNTEAFF. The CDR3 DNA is TGTGCCATCAGTGGACACCAGAACACTGAAGCTTTCTTT.

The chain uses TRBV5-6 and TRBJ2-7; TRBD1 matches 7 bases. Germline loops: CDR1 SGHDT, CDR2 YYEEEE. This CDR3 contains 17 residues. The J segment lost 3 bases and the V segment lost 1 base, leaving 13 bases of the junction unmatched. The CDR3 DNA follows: TGTGCCAGCAGCTTGATGTATCGGACAGGCATTTTCTACGAGCAGTACTTC. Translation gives CASSLMYRTGIFYEQYF.

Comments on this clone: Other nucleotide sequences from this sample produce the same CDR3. The CDR3 sequence is CAISESTGSYEQYF. The CDR3 DNA reads as TGTGCCATCAGTGAGTCCACCGGGTCCTACGAGCAGTACTTC. The chain recombines TRBV10-3 with TRBJ2-7, with no clear D. Trimming left V 0 bases short and J 1 base short, with 7 bases between. CDR3 size: 14 residues. Germline V gene sequence: CDR1 ENHRY, CDR2 SYGVKD.